One and the same sample provided the 22 T cell receptor beta chains below, sequenced in a study of radiation and T cells in renal cell carcinoma (dated by TCRdb to the early 2020s). Receptors were amplified or captured by the immunoSEQ multiplex PCR assay. What TCRdb holds here is the immuneACCESS table cut down to in-frame rearrangements. Part of the clones is not present; checked against another copy, under half of the missing clones reflect an unresolved V gene, and the others are unexplained. The sample yields 150,000 to 200,000 clones; about 87% were counted once. Approximately 11% of the sample belongs to the ten largest clones. The label giving this sample's time point can be read as: blood 4 weeks post-SBRT, at nephrectomy. Taken with the paper, the label for treatment or condition translates to: 15 Gy SBRT to primary tumor, nephrectomy 4 weeks later. The sequences come from blood, collected from a patient whose treatment included radiotherapy and nephrectomy. The receptors shown here come from a woman in her forties or fifties with renal cell carcinoma.

On this clone itself: Other DNA sequences within the sample encode an identical CDR3. J is TRBJ1-2 and V is TRBV2; 8 bases align to TRBD1. Trimming took 6 bases from V and 4 from J; bases not matched to a gene: 1. The germline V gene encodes CDR1 SNHLY and CDR2 FYNNEI. CDR3 size: 12 residues. The DNA for the CDR3 is TGTGCCAGCAGCGGGACAGGCTATGGCTACACCTTC. Its protein is CASSGTGYGYTF.

The chain combines TRBV29-1 with TRBJ2-5; D call uncertain. Germline V CDR1 and CDR2: SQVTM, ANQGSEA. The germline V and J ends were trimmed by 6 bases and 2 bases, with 19 bases remaining between them. The CDR3 length is 15 residues. CDR3 protein: CSVTVPNGGQETQYF. The CDR3 nucleotides read TGCAGCGTCACCGTGCCCAATGGCGGACAAGAGACCCAGTACTTC.

This rearrangement joins TRBV7-8 to TRBJ2-5, with 9 bases aligning to TRBD1. The CDR3 loop spans 13 amino acids. Germline V CDR1 and CDR2: SGHVS, FQNEAQ. With V trimmed by 5 bases and J by 14 bases, 12 bases remained unmatched. CDR3 coding DNA: TGTGCCAGCAGCCCGATTTTTGGACAGGGGCTTTACTTC. This gives the protein CASSPIFGQGLYF. The whole variable domain, filled in from reference TRBV7-8 and TRBJ2-5, reads GAGVSQSPRYKVAKRGQDVALRCDPISGHVSLFWYQQALGQGPEFLTYFQNEAQLDKSGLPSDRFFAERPEGSVSTLKIQRTQQEDSAVYLCASSPIFGQGLYFGPGTRLLVL.

This clone has only one observation. V usage is TRBV5-4 and J usage is TRBJ2-2; D gene ambiguous. The germline gives CDR1 SGHNT, CDR2 YYREEE (reference sequence). With 0 bases removed from V and 3 bases from J, the gap between germline ends came to 3 bases. The CDR3 is 13 amino acids. CDR3 sequence (DNA): TGTGCCAGCAGCTTGGACCACACCGGGGAGCTGTTTTTT. This translates into CASSLDHTGELFF.

The chain has TRBV5-1 and TRBJ2-1, with D possibly being TRBD2 (6 bases). The germline V gene encodes CDR1 SGHRS and CDR2 YFSETQ. This CDR3 region has 15 residues. Trimming removed 5 bases at V and 7 bases at J, with 19 bases between. Written as DNA, the CDR3 is TGCGCCAGCAGAAGCTCCGGGGGAACGGGTAATGAGCAGTTCTTC. Its protein is CASRSSGGTGNEQFF.

The gene calls are TRBV18 and TRBJ1-2, with 9 bases that match TRBD1. The junction had 12 bases not matched to a gene; V was cut back by 2 bases and J by 5 bases. Per germline, CDR1 KGHSH and CDR2 LQKENI. There are 17 residues in the CDR3. CDR3: CASSPGTGNHRGYGYTF. CDR3 nucleotides: TGTGCCAGCTCACCAGGGACAGGGAATCACAGAGGTTATGGCTACACCTTC. The full variable domain, rest sourced from reference TRBV18 and TRBJ1-2, is NAGVMQNPRHLVRRRGQEARLRCSPMKGHSHVYWYRQLPEEGLKFMVYLQKENIIDESGMPKERFSAEFPKEGPSILRIQQVVRGDSAAYFCASSPGTGNHRGYGYTFGSGTRLTVV.

V and J are TRBV5-1 and TRBJ2-5; 7 bases map to TRBD1. This CDR3 has 15 amino acids. With V trimmed by 3 bases and J by 2 bases, 7 bases remained unmatched. Germline V CDR1 and CDR2: SGHRS, YFSETQ. The CDR3: CASSSEGAEQETQYF. CDR3 in DNA: TGCGCCAGCAGCTCCGAGGGGGCGGAGCAAGAGACCCAGTACTTC.

The chain employs TRBV7-9 and TRBJ1-2; no clear D gene. Germline CDR1 and CDR2: SEHNR and FQNEAQ (reference sequence). The CDR3 totals 13 residues. V shed 4 bases and J shed 2 bases, with 8 bases lying between them. CDR3 amino acids: CASSSPDNYGYTF. CDR3 DNA: TGTGCCAGCAGCTCACCGGACAACTATGGCTACACCTTC.

Turning to this clone: The sample carries other DNA sequences with the same CDR3. The J gene is TRBJ1-2, the V gene TRBV7-2; D call uncertain. Trimming took off 0 bases at V and 5 bases at J, with 10 bases between the two ends. CDR3 size: 14 residues. The V gene's germline CDR1 is SGHTA and CDR2 FQGNSA. The CDR3 protein is CASSLAGERYGYTF. CDR3 coding DNA: TGTGCCAGCAGCTTAGCGGGAGAGCGGTATGGCTACACCTTC.

The V call is TRBV27, the J call TRBJ1-6; a weak D match, TRBD1 (6 bases). CDR1 is MNHEY, CDR2 SMNVEV, per germline (reference sequence). The CDR3 runs 14 residues. The V gene lost 5 bases and the J gene lost 4 bases, with 9 bases spanning the gap. The CDR3 spells CASSLDSYNSPLHF. The CDR3 DNA reads as TGTGCCAGCAGTCTGGACAGTTATAATTCACCCCTCCACTTT.

The chain is built from TRBV2 and TRBJ1-6; D perhaps matches TRBD1 (5 bases). Germline-derived CDR1 and CDR2 are SNHLY and FYNNEI. Deletions cut 6 bases from V and 1 base from J, with 13 bases between. The CDR3 has 16 residues. The DNA of the CDR3 is TGTGCCAGCAGCCTTGGGGGGGGGTCCTATAATTCACCCCTCCACTTT. Translating it yields CASSLGGGSYNSPLHF.

The rearrangement links TRBV29-1 to TRBJ2-5; 7 nucleotides agree with TRBD1. The CDR3 totals 13 residues. V lost 2 bases and J lost 5; bases outside the gene matches: 5. Per germline, CDR1 SQVTM and CDR2 ANQGSEA. The CDR3 protein is CSVETGEGETQYF. The CDR3 coding sequence is TGCAGCGTTGAAACAGGGGAAGGCGAGACCCAGTACTTC.

This clone was detected only once. The chain recombines TRBV19 with TRBJ1-3; 7 nucleotides match TRBD1. The J segment lost 0 bases and the V segment lost 5 bases, leaving 10 bases of the junction unmatched. Germline V CDR1 and CDR2: LNHDA, SQIVND (reference sequence). The CDR3 consists of 17 residues. DNA for the CDR3: TGTGCCAGTAGTTCCAGACAGGGAAGGTTCTCTGGAAACACCATATATTTT. Residues: CASSSRQGRFSGNTIYF.

This rearrangement joins TRBV30 to TRBJ1-1; perhaps TRBD1 as D (5 bases). CDR1 is GTSNPN and CDR2 is SVGIG in the germline V gene (reference sequence). With 4 bases removed from V and 3 bases from J, the gap between germline ends came to 21 bases. This CDR3 comprises 16 residues. CDR3 DNA: TGTGCCTGGAACTGGGGCAGGGTATTAGTGTACACTGAAGCTTTCTTT. Protein product: CAWNWGRVLVYTEAFF.

There are a few counts of this clone. The chain couples TRBV29-1 to TRBJ1-1, with D perhaps TRBD1 (5 bases). Trimming pared 6 bases from V and 2 bases from J, leaving 16 bases between. From germline, CDR1 is SQVTM and CDR2 ANQGSEA. CDR3 length: 14 amino acids. CDR3 in DNA: TGCAGCGTCGCCGTTTTAGGGGCCAACACTGAAGCTTTCTTT. Protein: CSVAVLGANTEAFF.

The V gene is TRBV6-1, the J gene TRBJ1-4, with D possibly being TRBD1 (5 bases). CDR1 and CDR2 from the germline V gene are MNHNS and SASEGT. Trimming took off 3 bases at V and 8 bases at J, with 13 bases between the two ends. The CDR3 sequence is 14 residues long. The CDR3 spells CASSDVTGDEKLFF. CDR3 DNA: TGTGCCAGCAGTGACGTCACGGGGGACGAAAAACTGTTTTTT.

CDR3 region: CASLGDNTGELFF. Written as DNA, the CDR3 is TGTGCCAGCTTGGGGGATAACACCGGGGAGCTGTTTTTT. The chain couples TRBV9 to TRBJ2-2; D is perhaps TRBD1 or TRBD2 (5 bases each). The CDR3 loop spans 13 amino acids. Germline V CDR1 and CDR2: SGDLS, YYNGEE. The ends were cut back, 7 bases at V and 2 bases at J, with 9 bases in the middle.

This sequence joins TRBV5-4 and TRBJ1-5; the D is unclear. Germline V CDR1 and CDR2: SGHNT, YYREEE (reference sequence). V lost 4 bases, J lost 10 bases, and 18 bases lay in between. CDR3 size: 14 residues. CDR3 bases: TGTGCCAGCAGCCGCGGACCCAATCGTGAACCCCAGCATTTT. Translating gives CASSRGPNREPQHF.

This clone is a singleton in its sample. The gene calls are TRBV5-4 and TRBJ2-5; TRBD2 matches at 14 bases. V gave up 4 bases and J gave up 5 bases; unmatched junction bases: 1. The CDR3 is 14 residues long. Germline CDR1 reads SGHNT; CDR2 reads YYREEE (reference sequence). The CDR3 DNA follows: TGTGCCAGCAGCCGACTAGCGGGGGGGGAGACCCAGTACTTC. As protein: CASSRLAGGETQYF.

The CDR3: CASSKGAGQSNYGYTF. The CDR3 coding sequence is TGTGCCAGTAGTAAGGGAGCGGGACAGTCTAACTATGGCTACACCTTC. The V call is TRBV19, the J call TRBJ1-2, with 7 bases lining up with TRBD1. The CDR3 extends over 16 amino acids. V lost 4 bases, J lost 0 bases, and 8 bases stayed unmatched. Germline assignment: CDR1 LNHDA and CDR2 SQIVND (reference sequence).

V and J are TRBV6-5 and TRBJ1-1; a weak D match, TRBD1 (5 bases). Per germline, CDR1 MNHEY and CDR2 SVGAGI. Trimming left V 8 bases short and J 4 bases short, with 17 bases between. This CDR3 region has 14 residues. CDR3 bases: TGTGCCAGCCGGATCTCGGGGACTTTCACTGAAGCTTTCTTT. Its protein product is CASRISGTFTEAFF.

CDR3: CASRGLIRGLSGNTIYF. The CDR3 coding sequence is TGTGCCAGCAGGGGACTTATCAGGGGGCTCTCTGGAAACACCATATATTTT. J is TRBJ1-3 and V is TRBV2, with 8 bases lining up with TRBD1. With 6 bases clipped from V and 0 bases from J, the junction kept 10 bases outside the gene matches. The CDR3 sequence is 17 residues long. The germline CDR1 and CDR2 sequences are SNHLY and FYNNEI.